The clone carrying this TCR beta chain was seen only a few times. This specimen belongs to a study of blood T cell repertoires in COVID-19. Study-wide background: Sample material is recorded as cDNA or gDNA derived from T cells, B-cell-depleted T cells, or PBMCs.

The germline CDR1 and CDR2 sequences are MNHEY and SMNVEV (reference sequence). V trimming: 2 bases; J trimming: 5 bases; junction bases outside the gene matches: 4. CDR3 size: 15 residues. Produced via immunoSEQ multiplex PCR; TCRdb's table is partial and in-frame only. The table has over 100,000 clones, approximately 90% seen once; the top ten hold 19%. What was sequenced was peripheral blood. The source is a human donor with acute or convalescent COVID-19. The donor label of this sample is uncertain. The chain employs TRBV27 and TRBJ1-5; 9 bases align to TRBD1. The CDR3 spells CASSLTGGGHQPQHF. The CDR3 DNA sequence: TGTGCCAGCAGTTTAACAGGGGGCGGTCATCAGCCCCAGCATTTT.